Listed here are 7 T cell receptor beta chains from one sample, sequenced in a study of control samples from healthy donors and cancer patients. Clones were read by immunoSEQ multiplex PCR, and TCRdb kept only the in-frame ones, dropping some. Of about 55,000 clones in the sample, 88% were seen once. Sequences were obtained from blood. These receptors were obtained from a middle-aged man in good health.

V is TRBV7-8 and J is TRBJ1-4; TRBD1 agrees at 9 bases. The germline gives CDR1 SGHVS, CDR2 FQNEAQ. Trimming at V came to 7 bases and at J to 1 base, leaving 13 bases not matched to a gene. The CDR3 contains 18 residues. The CDR3: CASTFIGQGMLTNEKLFF. The CDR3 DNA sequence: TGTGCCAGCACCTTCATTGGACAGGGGATGTTAACTAATGAAAAACTGTTTTTT.

The chain combines TRBV19 with TRBJ2-3; TRBD2 aligns across 10 bases. The CDR3 spans 16 residues. Germline CDR1 LNHDA, CDR2 SQIVND (reference sequence). V gave up 3 bases and J gave up 0 bases; unmatched junction bases: 3. CDR3 sequence: CASSMGTSASTDTQYF. CDR3 coding DNA: TGTGCCAGTAGTATGGGGACTAGCGCAAGCACAGATACGCAGTATTTT.

This rearrangement joins TRBV27 to TRBJ2-5, with a possible D match to TRBD1 (6 bases). CDR3 size: 14 residues. CDR1 and CDR2 from the germline V gene are MNHEY and SMNVEV (reference sequence). V was shortened by 4 bases and J by 5 bases, with 14 bases between the two germline ends. CDR3 protein: CASSSYRVSETQYF. DNA of the CDR3: TGTGCCAGCAGTTCGTACAGGGTGAGCGAGACCCAGTACTTC.

This chain joins TRBV27 and TRBJ2-1; maybe TRBD2 (7 bases). The CDR3 consists of 14 residues. Germline CDR1 and CDR2: MNHEY and SMNVEV (reference sequence). Trimming stripped 1 base from V and 9 bases from J, with 13 bases between. CDR3 DNA: TGTGCCAGCAGTTTATACAGGGAGGGGAGTGAGCAGTTCTTC. It is translated as CASSLYREGSEQFF.

CDR3 DNA sequence: TGTGCCAGCAGCCCGGGGGCAGGGGAGTTGAACACTGAAGCTTTCTTT. Translated, it gives CASSPGAGELNTEAFF. V gene TRBV7-9 combines with J gene TRBJ1-1, with a possible D match to TRBD1 (6 bases). Trimming took 5 bases from V and 0 from J, leaving 16 bases between them. CDR1 and CDR2 (germline): SEHNR, FQNEAQ (reference sequence). The CDR3 is 16 residues long.

This clone is a singleton in its sample. The V gene is TRBV6-2 or TRBV6-3, the J gene TRBJ2-7, with 9 positions matching TRBD2. This CDR3 is 18 amino acids long. Unmatched junction bases numbered 15, after V lost 6 bases and J lost 0 bases. CDR1 MNHEY and CDR2 SVGEGT come from the germline V gene. CDR3 in amino acids: CASSRGGARLADSYEQYF. The CDR3 DNA reads as TGTGCCAGCAGCCGAGGAGGGGCCCGACTAGCGGACTCCTACGAGCAGTACTTC.

CDR3 nucleotide sequence: TGTGCCAGCAGCCCCGAACACTCCGAGCAGTACTTC. Residues: CASSPEHSEQYF. The V call is TRBV5-8, the J call TRBJ2-7; unclear D gene. Germline-derived CDR1 and CDR2 are SGHTS and YDEGEE. The CDR3 is made up of 12 amino acids. Trimming removed 4 bases from V and 6 bases from J, with 11 bases in between.